This TCR beta chain is from a study of T cells in localized non-small cell lung cancer. Sequenced by immunoSEQ multiplex PCR; TCRdb stores in-frame clones only, minus some. The repertoire holds 5,000 to 6,500 clones, with roughly two fifths as singletons. This clone has a handful of counts. The sequenced sample was lung tumor tissue, obtained before any cancer treatment. This clonotype was obtained from a woman aged 40 to 75 with stage II squamous cell lung carcinoma.

CDR3 coding DNA: TGTGCCAGCAGCGTAGGTACTGGCGGAAACACCATATATTTT. Amino acids: CASSVGTGGNTIYF. The chain uses TRBV9 and TRBJ1-3; D is ambiguous. The CDR3 runs to 14 residues. The V end lost 0 bases, the J end lost 4 bases, and 8 bases lay between the germline ends. Germline V CDR1 and CDR2: SGDLS, YYNGEE.